Each of the 18 T cell receptor beta chains below was sequenced from the same sample in a study of Graves' ophthalmopathy and Graves' hyperthyroidism. RNA transcripts were the source from which TCR beta CDR3 regions were amplified. Second-round multiplex PCR followed a first-round RT-PCR using HTBI primers. MiXCR was run by TCRdb on the multiplex PCR reads, yielding one entry per CDR3 protein. In the table there are 150,000 or so distinct CDR3 sequences, about two fifths of which are singletons. The source material was peripheral blood. These receptors were obtained from a man aged 25-45 years with Graves' ophthalmopathy.

This clonotype showed up just once. This chain uses TRBV28 with TRBJ1-2; unclear D gene. This CDR3 spans 13 amino acids. V lost 5 bases and J 1 base, leaving 8 bases between the germline ends. The germline V gene has CDR1 MDHEN and CDR2 SYDVKM. Written as DNA, the CDR3 is TGTGCCAGCAGTCCTGCCGGTAACTATGGCTACACCTTC. Protein: CASSPAGNYGYTF.

This clonotype was observed at least ten times. The genes are TRBV24-1 and TRBJ2-3; the D gene is possibly TRBD1 (6 bases). The CDR3 length is 14 residues. Per the germline V gene, CDR1 is KGHDR and CDR2 is SFDVKD. V was clipped by 9 bases and J by 0 bases, with 12 bases between them. The CDR3 protein is CATRDTSSTDTQYF. As DNA, the CDR3 is TGTGCCACCCGGGACACTTCGAGCACAGATACGCAGTATTTT.

This clonotype was seen repeatedly, ten times or more. This chain connects TRBV12-3 or TRBV12-4 to TRBJ2-4; unclear D gene. V lost 6 bases, J lost 0 bases, and 15 bases lay in between. The CDR3 runs to 16 residues. Written as DNA, the CDR3 is TGTGCCAGCAGACCTTGGGCTGATACAGCCAAAAACATTCAGTACTTC. This gives the protein CASRPWADTAKNIQYF.

This clonotype was seen ten or more times. The rearrangement links TRBV9 to TRBJ2-2; D is unclear. This CDR3 has 15 residues. Germline loops: CDR1 SGDLS, CDR2 YYNGEE. V lost 2 bases and J 6 bases, leaving 14 bases between the germline ends. CDR3 nucleotide sequence: TGTGCCAGCAGCGTGGGGAACCCGGTTCCCGGGGAGCTGTTTTTT. Translating gives CASSVGNPVPGELFF.

This chain connects TRBV7-2 to TRBJ1-1; D gene unclear. The V end lost 2 bases, the J end lost 5 bases, and 12 bases lay between the germline ends. The CDR3 totals 14 residues. CDR1 and CDR2 (germline): SGHTA, FQGNSA. The chain's CDR3 is CASSLFRMGTEAFF. The CDR3 DNA reads as TGTGCCAGCAGCTTATTCAGAATGGGGACTGAAGCTTTCTTT.

This clonotype showed up many times. The rearrangement links TRBV12-3 or TRBV12-4 to TRBJ2-2; 13 nucleotides match TRBD2. The junction had 5 bases not matched to a gene; V was cut back by 5 bases and J by 8 bases. This CDR3 is 15 amino acids long. For the CDR3, the DNA is TGTGCCAGCAGTCCTCGGACTAGCGGGAGTGGGGAGCTGTTTTTT. It encodes CASSPRTSGSGELFF.

This clonotype was counted at least ten times. This sequence joins TRBV20-1 and TRBJ2-4, with unresolved D. There are 13 residues in the CDR3. V lost 0 bases and J 5 bases, leaving 8 bases between the germline ends. Germline V gene data show CDR1 as DFQATT and CDR2 as SNEGSKA (reference sequence). CDR3 residues: CSAREGRENIQYF. The CDR3 DNA reads TGCAGTGCTAGAGAGGGAAGAGAAAACATTCAGTACTTC.

This clonotype was counted many times. CDR3 protein: CAWTGGDNSPLHF. In DNA, the CDR3 is TGTGCCTGGACAGGGGGGGATAATTCACCCCTCCACTTT. The chain couples TRBV30 to TRBJ1-6, with TRBD1 identical over 7 bases. This CDR3 region has 13 residues. V shed 4 bases and J 5 bases; nucleotides not matched to a gene: 2. Germline V gene lookup returns CDR1 GTSNPN and CDR2 SVGIG (reference sequence).

This clonotype was counted at least ten times. The V call is TRBV7-8, the J call TRBJ1-5; possibly TRBD1 for D (6 bases). Germline CDR1 is SGHVS and CDR2 is FQNEAQ. This CDR3 has 17 amino acids. Trimming took 5 bases from V and 4 from J, leaving 21 bases between them. The CDR3 DNA sequence: TGTGCCAGCAGCGGGAGGCGGGGGGGGGCGGATAATCAGCCCCAGCATTTT. Its protein is CASSGRRGGADNQPQHF.

At least ten counts were recorded for this clonotype. The genes are TRBV11-3 and TRBJ2-7, with D possibly matching TRBD1 (6 bases). From germline, CDR1 is SGHNT and CDR2 YENEEA. The CDR3 has 14 residues. Trimming removed 5 bases at V and 6 bases at J, with 17 bases between. DNA of the CDR3: TGTGCCAGCAGCCGACAGGAGACAATAGGCGAGCAGTACTTC. It codes for CASSRQETIGEQYF. The full variable domain, its missing parts supplied by reference TRBV11-3 and TRBJ2-7, is EAGVVQSPRYKIIEKKQPVAFWCNPISGHNTLYWYLQNLGQGPELLIRYENEEAVDDSQLPKDRFSAERLKGVDSTLKIQPAELGDSAVYLCASSRQETIGEQYFGPGTRLTVT.

The V call is TRBV20-1, the J call TRBJ2-7, with 7 bases aligning to TRBD1. Looked up from germline, CDR1 is DFQATT and CDR2 is SNEGSKA (reference sequence). After removal of 0 bases from V and 3 bases from J, the junction contained 11 bases not matched to a gene. The CDR3 extends over 16 amino acids. The CDR3 DNA is TGCAGTGCTAGAGAGACCACCACAGGGGTCCGCTACGAGCAGTACTTC. It is translated as CSARETTTGVRYEQYF.

The rearrangement links TRBV27 to TRBJ2-5; D unclear. Looked up from germline, CDR1 is MNHEY and CDR2 is SMNVEV (reference sequence). The CDR3 covers 15 residues. Trimming shortened V by 2 bases and J by 0 bases, and 10 bases separated the two germline ends. The CDR3 is CASSLRFQNQETQYF. CDR3 coding DNA: TGTGCCAGCAGTTTAAGGTTCCAGAACCAAGAGACCCAGTACTTC.

This chain links TRBV29-1 with TRBJ2-5; the D is unclear. V was shortened by 7 bases and J by 2 bases, with 5 bases between the two germline ends. The germline V gene has CDR1 SQVTM and CDR2 ANQGSEA. The CDR3 loop spans 10 amino acids. CDR3 amino acids: CSGGQETQYF. The CDR3 DNA follows: TGCAGCGGGGGACAAGAGACCCAGTACTTC.

V is TRBV28 and J is TRBJ2-5; TRBD2 matches 7 bases. Looked up from germline, CDR1 is MDHEN and CDR2 is SYDVKM. There are 15 residues in the CDR3. V lost 3 bases and J lost 2; bases outside the gene matches: 6. CDR3 DNA: TGTGCCAGCAGTTTGGCGGGAGTCCTTCAAGAGACCCAGTACTTC. Its translation: CASSLAGVLQETQYF.

The sample holds many counts of this clonotype. The CDR3 spells CASSLTGPGELFF. CDR3 DNA sequence: TGCGCCAGCAGCTTGACGGGACCCGGGGAGCTGTTTTTT. The rearrangement links TRBV5-1 to TRBJ2-2, with D perhaps given as TRBD1 or TRBD2 (5 bases each). The CDR3 consists of 13 residues. Trimming removed 1 base from V and 6 bases from J, with 7 bases in between. CDR1 SGHRS and CDR2 YFSETQ come from the germline V gene.

There are many counts of this clonotype. The V and J genes are TRBV12-3 or TRBV12-4 and TRBJ1-2; no clear D gene. The CDR3 is 14 residues long. Trimming removed 7 bases at V and 2 bases at J, with 14 bases between. For the CDR3, the DNA is TGTGCCAGCAACCCCGTCCTCTCCAACTATGGCTACACCTTC. This codes for CASNPVLSNYGYTF.

This clonotype was recorded a few times. V is TRBV6-5 and J is TRBJ1-1; 7 bases align to TRBD1. CDR1 is MNHEY, CDR2 SVGAGI, per germline. The J segment lost 1 base and the V segment lost 2 bases, leaving 4 bases of the junction unmatched. The CDR3 is 15 residues long. DNA of the CDR3: TGTGCCAGCAGTTACGGACAGGCAGGGAACACTGAAGCTTTCTTT. Protein sequence: CASSYGQAGNTEAFF.

This clonotype has ten or more counts. The rearrangement joins TRBV28 to TRBJ1-2, with D possibly TRBD1 on 5 matching bases. CDR1 is MDHEN, CDR2 SYDVKM, per germline. This CDR3 contains 14 residues. V was clipped by 8 bases and J by 4 bases, with 17 bases between them. The CDR3 loop is CASRPTGTAYGYTF. The CDR3, as DNA: TGTGCCAGCCGGCCTACCGGGACGGCCTATGGCTACACCTTC.